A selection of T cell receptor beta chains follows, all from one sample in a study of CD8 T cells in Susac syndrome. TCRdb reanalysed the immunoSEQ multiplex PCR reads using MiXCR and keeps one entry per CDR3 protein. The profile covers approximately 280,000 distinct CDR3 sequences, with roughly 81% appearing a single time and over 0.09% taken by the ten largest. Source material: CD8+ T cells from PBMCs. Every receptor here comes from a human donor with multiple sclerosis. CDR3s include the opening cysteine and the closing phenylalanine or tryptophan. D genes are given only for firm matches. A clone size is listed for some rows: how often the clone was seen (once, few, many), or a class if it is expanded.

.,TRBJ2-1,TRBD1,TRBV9,CASSPGTGVNEQFF,TGTGCCAGCAGCCCCGGGACAGGGGTGAATGAGCAGTTCTTC
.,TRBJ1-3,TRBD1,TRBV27,CASSDRVPSSPPGNTIYF,TGTGCCAGCAGCGACAGGGTTCCATCGTCCCCTCCTGGAAACACCATATATTTT
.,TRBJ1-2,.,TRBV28,CASGMDSLSYGYTF,TGTGCCAGCGGAATGGACAGTCTATCCTATGGCTACACCTTC
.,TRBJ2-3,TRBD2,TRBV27,CASSLTAGEFPDTQYF,TGTGCCAGCAGTTTAACAGCGGGAGAATTTCCAGATACGCAGTATTTT
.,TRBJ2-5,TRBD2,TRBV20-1,CSARDPGTSGTSRNQETQYF,TGCAGTGCTAGAGATCCTGGGACTAGCGGGACCTCAAGGAACCAAGAGACCCAGTACTTC
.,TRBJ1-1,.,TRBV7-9,CASSLARGAEAFF,TGTGCCAGCAGCTTGGCCCGCGGAGCTGAAGCTTTCTTT
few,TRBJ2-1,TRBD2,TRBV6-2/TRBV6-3,CASSSAGYNEQFF,TGTGCCAGCAGTTCAGCGGGGTACAATGAGCAGTTCTTC
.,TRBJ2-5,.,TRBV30,CAWRPWGADEYQETQYF,TGTGCCTGGAGGCCCTGGGGGGCGGACGAGTACCAAGAGACCCAGTACTTC
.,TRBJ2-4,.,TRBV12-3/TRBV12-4,CASSPGTKNIQYF,TGTGCCAGCAGTCCCGGGACCAAAAACATTCAGTACTTC
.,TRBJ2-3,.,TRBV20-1,CSVGLGTSHSTDTQYF,TGCAGTGTTGGGCTTGGCACTAGCCATAGCACAGATACGCAGTATTTT
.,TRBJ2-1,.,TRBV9,CASSAAGAYNEQFF,TGTGCCAGCAGCGCAGCCGGGGCGTACAATGAGCAGTTCTTC
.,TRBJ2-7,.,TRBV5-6,CASSLSSEYSYEQYF,TGTGCCAGCAGCTTGAGCAGCGAATACTCCTACGAGCAGTACTTC
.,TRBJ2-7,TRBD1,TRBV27,CASSSYGQGSQYF,TGTGCCAGCAGTTCTTACGGACAGGGTTCGCAGTACTTC
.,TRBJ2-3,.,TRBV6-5,CASSELLMGTQYF,TGTGCCAGCAGTGAGCTCCTTATGGGTACGCAGTATTTT
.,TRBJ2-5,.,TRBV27,CASGYPPVF,TGTGCCAGCGGTTACCCCCCAGTCTTC
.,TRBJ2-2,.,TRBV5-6,CASFGPKNTGELFF,TGTGCCAGCTTCGGGCCTAAGAACACCGGGGAGCTGTTTTTT
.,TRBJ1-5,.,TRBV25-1,CASSEWDNYSNQPQHF,TGTGCCAGCAGTGAATGGGACAACTATAGCAATCAGCCCCAGCATTTT
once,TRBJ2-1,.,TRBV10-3,CAISETDSPYSEQFF,TGTGCCATCAGTGAGACAGACAGCCCCTACAGTGAGCAGTTCTTC
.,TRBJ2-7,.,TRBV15,CATSSDVGAYEQYF,TGTGCCACCAGCAGCGATGTGGGAGCCTACGAGCAGTACTTC
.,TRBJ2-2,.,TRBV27,CASRHLTGPPSRAGELFF,TGTGCCAGCAGGCACCTTACAGGGCCCCCTTCGAGGGCCGGGGAGCTGTTTTTT
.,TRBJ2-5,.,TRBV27,CASTDRAGHETQYF,TGTGCCAGCACCGACCGGGCTGGCCATGAGACCCAGTACTTC
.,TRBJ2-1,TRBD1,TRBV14,CASSRTGDANEQFF,TGTGCCAGCAGCCGGACAGGGGATGCCAATGAGCAGTTCTTC
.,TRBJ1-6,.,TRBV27,CASSSTDRKGNSPLHF,TGTGCCAGCAGTTCAACCGACAGGAAGGGTAATTCACCCCTCCACTTT
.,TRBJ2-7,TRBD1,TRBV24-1,CATSDSIRGTYEQYF,TGTGCCACCAGTGATTCAATCAGGGGGACCTACGAGCAGTACTTC